This T cell receptor (beta chain) originates from a study of T cells after posttransplantation cyclophosphamide. This CDR3 contains 16 residues. Trimming cost V 5 bases and J 0 bases, with 16 bases left between them. Germline lookup yields CDR1 MNHNY and CDR2 SVGAGI (reference sequence). Study results and limitations: Donor-recipient repertoire similarity was low at 1-2 months, rising over year one. Blood and skin or GI T cell repertoires showed limited TRB overlap. Recipient CMV seropositivity and CMV reactivation strongly tracked TRB clonality.

Points on this clone: What it recognizes is unknown.

A marrow graft followed busulfan-fludarabine conditioning, with cyclophosphamide on days +3 and +4. The table came from immunoSEQ multiplex PCR; TCRdb's copy has only in-frame clones and leaves some out. Of a few thousand clones in the sample, more than 70% were seen once. The clonotype was recovered from a female patient between 50 and 59 years old who received an allogeneic stem cell transplant from an unrelated donor, was CMV-positive, and had acute and chronic GVHD. Some T cells may originate from the graft donor. V usage is TRBV6-6 and J usage is TRBJ1-2, with D perhaps matching TRBD1 (5 bases). Sequencing used PBMCs, obtained after allogeneic stem cell transplant with posttransplant cyclophosphamide. The CDR3 coding sequence is TGTGCCAGCAGTACGATTCGACAGACGGCTAACTATGGCTACACCTTC. As protein: CASSTIRQTANYGYTF.